This TCR beta chain stems from a study of cytomegalovirus exposure and HLA in healthy donors. Regarding this clone: Its antigen is as yet unknown.

The germline gives CDR1 SGHNT, CDR2 YYREEE (reference sequence). V gave up 3 bases and J gave up 3 bases; unmatched junction bases: 5. The CDR3 consists of 14 residues. Points from the study as a whole: At a 0.05 false discovery rate, a later analysis found roughly 17,000 TCR beta sequences to be associated with HLA alleles.

Primers: 60 Vbeta forward and 13 Jbeta reverse. Clones were read by immunoSEQ multiplex PCR, and TCRdb kept only the in-frame ones, dropping some. The sample data list about 110,000 clones. The receptor's source is a man aged 45-65 years in good health and CMV-seronegative. The chain uses TRBV5-4 and TRBJ2-7, with 8 positions matching TRBD1. Sequencing was performed on PBMCs. CDR3 in DNA: TGTGCCAGCAGCTCGGGACAGGAGAACTACGAGCAGTACTTC. Translation gives CASSSGQENYEQYF.